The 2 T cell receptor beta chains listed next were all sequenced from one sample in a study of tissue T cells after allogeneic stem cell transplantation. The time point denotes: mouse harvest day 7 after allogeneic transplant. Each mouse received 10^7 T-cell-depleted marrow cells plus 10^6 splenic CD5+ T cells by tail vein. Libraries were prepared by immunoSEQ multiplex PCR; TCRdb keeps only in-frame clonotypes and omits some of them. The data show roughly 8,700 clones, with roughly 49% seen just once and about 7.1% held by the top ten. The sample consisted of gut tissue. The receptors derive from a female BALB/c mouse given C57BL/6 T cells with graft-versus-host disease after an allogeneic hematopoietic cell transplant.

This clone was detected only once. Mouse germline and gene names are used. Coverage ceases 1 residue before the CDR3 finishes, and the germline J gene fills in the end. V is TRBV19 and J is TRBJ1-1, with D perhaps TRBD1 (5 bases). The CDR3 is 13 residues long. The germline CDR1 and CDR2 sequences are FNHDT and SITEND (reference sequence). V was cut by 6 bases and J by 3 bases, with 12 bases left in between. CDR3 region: CASKMGGYTEVFF. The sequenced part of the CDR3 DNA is TGTGCCAGCAAGATGGGGGGATACACAGAAGTCTTC.

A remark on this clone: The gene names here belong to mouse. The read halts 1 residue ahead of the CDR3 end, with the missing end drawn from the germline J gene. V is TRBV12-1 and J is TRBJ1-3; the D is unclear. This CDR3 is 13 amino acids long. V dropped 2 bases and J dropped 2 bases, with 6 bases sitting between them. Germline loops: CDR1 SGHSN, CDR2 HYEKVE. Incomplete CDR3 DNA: TGTGCCAGCTCTCGGGGAGCTGGAAATACGCTCTAT. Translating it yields CASSRGAGNTLY. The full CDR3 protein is CASSRGAGNTLYF.